This T cell receptor (beta chain) was identified during a study of chemoradiotherapy in HPV16-positive cancers. Whole-study findings and limits: Non-HPV-specific T cells did not expand in tumors during treatment, whereas candidate HPV-specific clones and E7-related motifs did.

Of note for this clone: Its antigen is still unknown.

Here immunoSEQ multiplex PCR was the method, and the copy in TCRdb shows in-frame clones only, minus some. Of 2,500 to 3,500 clones listed, around 82% are singletons. Between the trimmed V and J ends, which lost 3 bases and 8 bases, there was a span of 10 bases. The germline V gene encodes CDR1 SEHNR and CDR2 FQNEAQ (reference sequence). The CDR3 is 12 amino acids. The input for sequencing was tumor tissue, taken from a patient who underwent chemoradiotherapy. The genes are TRBV7-9 and TRBJ1-2, with D tentatively TRBD1 (6 bases). This TCR was recovered from a human donor with HPV-associated anogenital cancer. The CDR3 sequence is CASSFAGVGYTF. In DNA form, the CDR3 reads TGTGCCAGCAGCTTCGCAGGGGTCGGCTACACCTTC.